This T cell receptor beta chain was sequenced in a study of blood T cell repertoires in COVID-19. Looking at the study overall: Sites across the United States, Italy and Spain contributed samples from acute and convalescent COVID-19. Sample material is recorded as cDNA or gDNA derived from T cells, B-cell-depleted T cells, or PBMCs.

Trimming removed 6 bases from V and 3 bases from J; junction bases left unmatched: 3. CDR3 length equals 14 residues. From germline, CDR1 is KGHDR and CDR2 SFDVKD. The authors' processing: Scientists estimated how many nucleated cells there were by amplifying reference gene primers. TCRdb's table, derived via immunoSEQ multiplex PCR, lists solely in-frame clones and lacks some. From that table come the V and J calls and clone size; the DNA was used to work out D and trimming. The repertoire holds over 100,000 clones, with about 90% as singletons. The rearrangement uses TRBV24-1 and TRBJ2-7; 11 nucleotides agree with TRBD2. This receptor was taken from a man aged 45 to 65 with active COVID-19. Sequencing was carried out using peripheral blood. Here the CDR3 DNA reads TGTGCCACCAGTTCAGGGACTAGCGGCTACGAGCAGTACTTC. Translated: CATSSGTSGYEQYF.